These T cell receptor beta chains were read from a single sample in a study of T and B cells in COVID-19 patients. TCRdb reprocessed the multiplex PCR reads with MiXCR, giving one entry per CDR3 protein. The sample has hundreds of distinct CDR3 sequences, about 28% seen once. Sequencing was done on a sample of blood. The receptors stem from a human donor with active COVID-19. CDR3s include the opening cysteine and the closing phenylalanine or tryptophan. Each record gives: D gene, J gene, V gene, CDR3 DNA, CDR3 protein. D genes are given only for firm matches.

D gene: TRBD2
J gene: TRBJ2-7
V gene: TRBV12-3/TRBV12-4
CDR3 DNA: TGTGCCAGCAGCCCGCTTGGGACTAGCGGGAGAGTAGGGAGGCCCTACGAGCAGTACTTC
CDR3 protein: CASSPLGTSGRVGRPYEQYF

D gene: .
J gene: TRBJ1-2
V gene: TRBV6-1
CDR3 DNA: TGTGCCAGCAGTTCTCCTAAAGTAGGCTACACCTTC
CDR3 protein: CASSSPKVGYTF